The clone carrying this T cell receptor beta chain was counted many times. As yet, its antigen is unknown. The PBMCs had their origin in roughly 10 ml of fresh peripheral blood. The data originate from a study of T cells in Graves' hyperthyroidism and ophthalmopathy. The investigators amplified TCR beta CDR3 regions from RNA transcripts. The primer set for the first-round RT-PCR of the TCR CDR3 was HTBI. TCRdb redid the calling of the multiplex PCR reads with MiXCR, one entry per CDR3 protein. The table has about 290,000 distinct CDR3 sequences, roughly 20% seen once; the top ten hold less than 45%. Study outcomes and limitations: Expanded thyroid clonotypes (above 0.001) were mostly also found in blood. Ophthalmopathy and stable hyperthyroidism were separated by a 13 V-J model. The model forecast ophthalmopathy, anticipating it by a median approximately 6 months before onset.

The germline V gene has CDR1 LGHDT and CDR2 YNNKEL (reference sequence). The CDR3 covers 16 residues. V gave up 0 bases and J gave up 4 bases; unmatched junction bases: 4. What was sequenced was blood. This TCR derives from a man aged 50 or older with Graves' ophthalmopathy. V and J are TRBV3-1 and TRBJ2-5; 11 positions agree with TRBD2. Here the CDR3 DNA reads TGTGCCAGCAGCCAAGATCACCTAGCGGGAGGAGAGACCCAGTACTTC. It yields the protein CASSQDHLAGGETQYF.